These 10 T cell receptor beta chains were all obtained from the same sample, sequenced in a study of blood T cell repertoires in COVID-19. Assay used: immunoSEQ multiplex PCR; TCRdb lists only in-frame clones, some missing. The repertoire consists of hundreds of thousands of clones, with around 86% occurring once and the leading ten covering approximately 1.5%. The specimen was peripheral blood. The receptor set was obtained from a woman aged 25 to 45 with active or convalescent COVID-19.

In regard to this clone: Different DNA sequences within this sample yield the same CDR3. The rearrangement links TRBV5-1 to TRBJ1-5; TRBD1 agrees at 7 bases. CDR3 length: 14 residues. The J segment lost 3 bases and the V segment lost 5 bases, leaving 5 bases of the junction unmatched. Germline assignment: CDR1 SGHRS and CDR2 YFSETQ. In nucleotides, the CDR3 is TGCGCCAGCAGTCCCGGGACAGACAATCAGCCCCAGCATTTT. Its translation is CASSPGTDNQPQHF.

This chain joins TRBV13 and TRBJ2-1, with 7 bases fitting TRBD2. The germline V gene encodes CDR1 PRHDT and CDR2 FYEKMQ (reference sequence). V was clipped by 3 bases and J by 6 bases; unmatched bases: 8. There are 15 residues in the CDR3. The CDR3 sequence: CASSFPSGQGNEQFF. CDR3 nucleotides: TGTGCCAGCAGCTTCCCTAGCGGTCAGGGCAATGAGCAGTTCTTC.

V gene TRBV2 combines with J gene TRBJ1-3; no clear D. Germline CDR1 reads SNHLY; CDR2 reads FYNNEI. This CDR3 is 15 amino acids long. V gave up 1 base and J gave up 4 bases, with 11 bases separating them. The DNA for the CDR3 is TGTGCCAGCAGTGAAGTAAGAGTAGCAGGAAACACCATATATTTT. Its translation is CASSEVRVAGNTIYF.

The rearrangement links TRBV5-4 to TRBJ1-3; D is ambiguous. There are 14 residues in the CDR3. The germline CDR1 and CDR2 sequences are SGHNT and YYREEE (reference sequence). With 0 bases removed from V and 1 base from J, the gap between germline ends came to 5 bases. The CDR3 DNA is TGTGCCAGCAGCTTGGCGGGTTCTGGAAACACCATATATTTT. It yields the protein CASSLAGSGNTIYF.

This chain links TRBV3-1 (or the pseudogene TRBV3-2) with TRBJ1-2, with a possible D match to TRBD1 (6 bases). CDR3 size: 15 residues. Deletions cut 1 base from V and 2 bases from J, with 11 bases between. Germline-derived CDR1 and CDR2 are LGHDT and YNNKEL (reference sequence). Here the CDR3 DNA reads TGTGCCAGCAGCCAAGGACAGGTAGCAAACTATGGCTACACCTTC. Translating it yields CASSQGQVANYGYTF.

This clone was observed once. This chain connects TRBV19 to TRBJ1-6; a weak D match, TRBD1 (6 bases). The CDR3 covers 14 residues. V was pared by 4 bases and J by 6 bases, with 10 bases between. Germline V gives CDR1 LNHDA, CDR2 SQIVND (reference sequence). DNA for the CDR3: TGTGCCAGTAGTACGGCCAGGGGTAATTCACCCCTCCACTTT. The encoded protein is CASSTARGNSPLHF.

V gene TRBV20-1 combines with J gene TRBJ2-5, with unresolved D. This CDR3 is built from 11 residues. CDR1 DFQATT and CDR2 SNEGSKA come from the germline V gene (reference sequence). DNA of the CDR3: TGCAGCGCTCTCTTACAAGAGACCCAGTACTTC. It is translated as CSALLQETQYF.

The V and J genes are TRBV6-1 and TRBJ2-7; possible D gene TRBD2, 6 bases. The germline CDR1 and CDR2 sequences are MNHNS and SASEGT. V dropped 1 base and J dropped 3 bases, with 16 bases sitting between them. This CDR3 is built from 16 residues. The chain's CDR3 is CASSEEGAGYFYEQYF. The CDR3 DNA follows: TGTGCCAGCAGTGAAGAGGGTGCGGGATACTTCTACGAGCAGTACTTC.

This CDR3 reads CSVEPNTDTQYF. The CDR3, as DNA: TGCAGCGTTGAACCAAACACAGATACGCAGTATTTT. The chain links TRBV29-1 to TRBJ2-3; no definite D call. Trimming shortened V by 2 bases and J by 2 bases, and 5 bases separated the two germline ends. The CDR3 is 12 amino acids. Germline V gene data show CDR1 as SQVTM and CDR2 as ANQGSEA.

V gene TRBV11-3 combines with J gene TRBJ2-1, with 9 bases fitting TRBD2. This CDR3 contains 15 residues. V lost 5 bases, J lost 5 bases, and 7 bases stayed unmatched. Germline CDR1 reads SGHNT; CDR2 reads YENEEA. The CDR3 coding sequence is TGTGCCAGCAGCCCAATAGCGGGGGAGAACAATGAGCAGTTCTTC. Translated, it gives CASSPIAGENNEQFF.